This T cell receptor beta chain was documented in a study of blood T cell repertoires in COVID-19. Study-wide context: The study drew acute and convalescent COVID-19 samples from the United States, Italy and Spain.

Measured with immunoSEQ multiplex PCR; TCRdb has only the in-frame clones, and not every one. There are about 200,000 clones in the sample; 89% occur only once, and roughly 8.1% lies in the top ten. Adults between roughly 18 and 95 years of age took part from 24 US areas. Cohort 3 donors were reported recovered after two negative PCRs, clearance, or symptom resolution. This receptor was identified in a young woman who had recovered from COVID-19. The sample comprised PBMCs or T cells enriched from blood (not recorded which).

CDR3 sequence: CATTPGQGVKALHF. The CDR3 bases are TGTGCCACCACACCGGGACAAGGGGTTAAGGCCCTCCACTTT. V gene TRBV2 combines with J gene TRBJ1-6, with D possibly TRBD1 on 6 matching bases. The CDR3 runs 14 residues. V lost 10 bases and J lost 14, with 24 bases in between. Germline values: CDR1 SNHLY, CDR2 FYNNEI.